Presented here are 30 T cell receptor beta chains from one specimen sequenced in a study of human CD8 memory T cell subsets. The authors made TCR beta libraries using UMI-labeled 5' RACE. With the 5' RACE reads reprocessed, TCRdb shows one record per CDR3 protein and no DNA. Its table lists 15,000 to 20,000 distinct CDR3 sequences. Sequencing used CD8+ T cells from PBMCs. These receptors were collected from a human donor in good health.

The chain uses TRBV7-6 and TRBJ2-7; the D gene TCRdb calls, TRBD2, cannot be checked with no DNA. The germline V gene has CDR1 SGHVS and CDR2 FNYEAQ. The CDR3 is 14 amino acids. CDR3 region: CASSWTSTPNEQYF. Supplemented by reference TRBV7-6 and TRBJ2-7, the full variable domain reads GAGVSQSPRYKVTKRGQDVALRCDPISGHVSLYWYRQALGQGPEFLTYFNYEAQQDKSGLPNDRFSAERPEGSISTLTIQRTEQRDSAMYRCASSWTSTPNEQYFGPGTRLTVT.

This sequence joins TRBV29-1 and TRBJ2-7; TCRdb selects TRBD1, and the lack of DNA leaves this call unchecked. Germline V gene sequence: CDR1 SQVTM, CDR2 ANQGSEA. The CDR3 covers 15 residues. CDR3 region: CSVVSGTGYGGEQYF.

The chain recombines TRBV29-1 with TRBJ2-7; no DNA is available, so the TRBD1 call from TCRdb remains unchecked. CDR3 size: 12 residues. Germline CDR1 reads SQVTM; CDR2 reads ANQGSEA. The CDR3 reads CSAVGRGYEQYF.

This clonotype is labeled medium-sized based on frequency. This chain connects TRBV12-3 or TRBV12-4 to TRBJ1-1; with no DNA, the TCRdb D assignment of TRBD1 cannot be verified. This CDR3 has 14 amino acids. The CDR3 region is CASSLGGLNTEAFF.

This chain connects TRBV15 to TRBJ2-1; TCRdb gives TRBD2 as the D gene, but with no DNA this cannot be confirmed. Germline lookup yields CDR1 LNHNV and CDR2 YYDKDF (reference sequence). This CDR3 region has 13 residues. The CDR3 reads CATSRRRQNEQFF.

The chain employs TRBV18 and TRBJ2-2. From germline, CDR1 is KGHSH and CDR2 LQKENI. The CDR3 runs 15 residues. The CDR3 sequence is CASSPTLSGTGELFF. The full variable domain, completed using reference TRBV18 and TRBJ2-2, is NAGVMQNPRHLVRRRGQEARLRCSPMKGHSHVYWYRQLPEEGLKFMVYLQKENIIDESGMPKERFSAEFPKEGPSILRIQQVVRGDSAAYFCASSPTLSGTGELFFGEGSRLTVL.

This rearrangement joins TRBV28 to TRBJ2-3; the D call of TRBD1 rests on TCRdb alone, since no DNA is present to check it. The CDR3 has 16 amino acids. Per germline, CDR1 MDHEN and CDR2 SYDVKM. CDR3 region: CASSPGAGSLTDTQYF.

The chain employs TRBV7-9 and TRBJ2-3; TCRdb lists TRBD1, though no DNA is available to test this call. CDR1 SEHNR and CDR2 FQNEAQ come from the germline V gene (reference sequence). The length of the CDR3 is 15 residues. The CDR3 sequence: CASRTGYPSTDTQYF.

V gene TRBV7-9 combines with J gene TRBJ1-1; the TCRdb D gene call, TRBD1, has no DNA to confirm it. Germline V gene sequence: CDR1 SEHNR, CDR2 FQNEAQ (reference sequence). The CDR3 runs 15 residues. CDR3 region: CASSNRDGVNTEAFF.

The genes are TRBV5-1 and TRBJ1-3. The length of the CDR3 is 17 residues. Germline CDR1 SGHRS, CDR2 YFSETQ. The CDR3 loop is CASSLEPGLSPGNTIYF.

This clonotype is labeled medium-sized based on frequency. The chain couples TRBV20-1 to TRBJ1-2. The germline V gene encodes CDR1 DFQATT and CDR2 SNEGSKA (reference sequence). The CDR3 runs 20 residues. The CDR3 spells CSARDMVSEAGPRLNYGYTF.

The chain joins TRBV27 to TRBJ1-3. This CDR3 is built from 13 residues. Germline V CDR1 and CDR2: MNHEY, SMNVEV (reference sequence). CDR3 sequence: CASSLRRGNTIYF.

The chain carries TRBV30 and TRBJ2-7; the D gene TCRdb calls, TRBD1, cannot be checked with no DNA. Germline lookup yields CDR1 GTSNPN and CDR2 SVGIG (reference sequence). CDR3 length: 12 amino acids. CDR3 residues: CAWSDRNYEQYF.

V is TRBV20-1 and J is TRBJ1-2; no DNA is available, so the TRBD1 call from TCRdb remains unchecked. This CDR3 is 13 amino acids long. Germline CDR1 DFQATT, CDR2 SNEGSKA (reference sequence). The CDR3: CSASSGQEYGYTF.

The gene calls are TRBV6-5 and TRBJ2-2; with no DNA, the TCRdb D assignment of TRBD1 cannot be verified. Per the germline V gene, CDR1 is MNHEY and CDR2 is SVGAGI. CDR3 length equals 14 residues. CDR3 protein: CASGRQGHTGELFF.

The chain recombines TRBV28 with TRBJ2-5. Germline V gene lookup returns CDR1 MDHEN and CDR2 SYDVKM. This CDR3 spans 13 amino acids. CDR3: CASSTEAKETQYF. Full variable domain (rest looked up from reference TRBV28 and TRBJ2-5): DVKVTQSSRYLVKRTGEKVFLECVQDMDHENMFWYRQDPGLGLRLIYFSYDVKMKEKGDIPEGYSVSREKKERFSLILESASTNQTSMYLCASSTEAKETQYFGPGTRLLVL.

The chain couples TRBV12-3 or TRBV12-4 to TRBJ1-5; TCRdb lists TRBD1, though no DNA is available to test this call. The CDR3 covers 15 residues. The CDR3 sequence: CASSRLTGVNQPQHF.

This clonotype is deemed medium-sized by its frequency. This chain connects TRBV6-2 or TRBV6-3 to TRBJ2-7; the TCRdb D gene call, TRBD1, has no DNA to confirm it. The CDR3 extends over 14 amino acids. Germline V gene lookup returns CDR1 MNHEY and CDR2 SVGEGT. The CDR3 sequence: CASSRDRGPDEQYF.

This clonotype ranks as medium-sized in terms of frequency. This chain uses TRBV5-1 with TRBJ1-1; TCRdb reports TRBD1, a call that lacks DNA to check it against. The CDR3 consists of 13 residues. Germline lookup yields CDR1 SGHRS and CDR2 YFSETQ. The CDR3 protein is CASSLWDMAEAFF.

This chain uses TRBV19 with TRBJ2-2; TCRdb indicates TRBD1, and absent DNA this call remains unverified. Germline V gene sequence: CDR1 LNHDA, CDR2 SQIVND (reference sequence). The CDR3 is 15 residues long. CDR3 region: CASSFPGWGTGELFF.

The chain has TRBV7-9 and TRBJ2-1. From germline, CDR1 is SEHNR and CDR2 FQNEAQ (reference sequence). CDR3 length equals 12 residues. The CDR3 sequence is CASSPRDNEQFF.

CDR3: CSASIPGGTEAFF. The V gene is TRBV20-1, the J gene TRBJ1-1; TCRdb's assignment of TRBD1 cannot be checked, as there is no DNA. Germline lookup yields CDR1 DFQATT and CDR2 SNEGSKA (reference sequence). The CDR3 is 13 residues long.

This chain joins TRBV4-1 and TRBJ2-7; the D call from TCRdb, TRBD1, cannot be confirmed without DNA. The CDR3 loop spans 17 amino acids. Germline V gene data show CDR1 as MGHRA and CDR2 as YSYEKL. CDR3 in amino acids: CASSQEPAGTGVYEQYF.

This clonotype is classed as medium-sized by frequency. The chain combines TRBV7-9 with TRBJ1-1. The CDR3 length is 12 residues. Germline loops: CDR1 SEHNR, CDR2 FQNEAQ (reference sequence). CDR3 protein: CASLGHRTEAFF.

V usage is TRBV5-6 and J usage is TRBJ2-7. Looked up from germline, CDR1 is SGHDT and CDR2 is YYEEEE. The CDR3 runs 15 residues. The chain's CDR3 is CASSLQSSNSYEQYF.

This chain uses TRBV28 with TRBJ1-6; the D call of TRBD1 rests on TCRdb alone, since no DNA is present to check it. The CDR3 length is 18 residues. Germline CDR1 and CDR2: MDHEN and SYDVKM. The CDR3: CASSSGTSDGTYNSPLHF. The full variable domain, in which reference TRBV28 and TRBJ1-6 provide the parts outside the CDR3, is DVKVTQSSRYLVKRTGEKVFLECVQDMDHENMFWYRQDPGLGLRLIYFSYDVKMKEKGDIPEGYSVSREKKERFSLILESASTNQTSMYLCASSSGTSDGTYNSPLHFGNGTRLTVT.

The chain joins TRBV19 to TRBJ2-7. CDR3 length: 13 residues. Germline V gives CDR1 LNHDA, CDR2 SQIVND (reference sequence). This CDR3 is CASSIGPVYEQYF.

According to its frequency, this clonotype is medium-sized. V and J are TRBV27 and TRBJ2-7; as DNA is missing, the TRBD1 call by TCRdb cannot be tested. There are 16 residues in the CDR3. CDR1 and CDR2 (germline): MNHEY, SMNVEV (reference sequence). CDR3 protein: CASSLSAGDRTYEQYF.

The chain is built from TRBV6-2 or TRBV6-3 and TRBJ2-1; TCRdb returns TRBD2, unconfirmable since there is no DNA. The CDR3 extends over 14 amino acids. CDR1 and CDR2 from the germline V gene are MNHEY and SVGEGT. CDR3 protein: CASRTSGTYNEQFF.

The gene calls are TRBV7-8 and TRBJ1-1. The CDR3 extends over 16 amino acids. Germline assignment: CDR1 SGHVS and CDR2 FQNEAQ. The CDR3 region is CASSSTQGPPYTEAFF.